A selection of T cell receptor beta chains follows, all from one sample in a study of shared clonotypes between healthy human individuals. Measured with immunoSEQ multiplex PCR; TCRdb has only the in-frame clones, and not every one. The sample has approximately 2.1 million clones; roughly 93% are singletons. The material sequenced was naive CD4+ T cells from PBMCs. Receptors originate from a man younger than 35 in good health. Some clones in this sample may be carry-over from other donors' samples. Both conserved end residues are part of each CDR3. Each record gives: D gene, clone size, J gene, V gene, CDR3 protein, CDR3 DNA. A D gene is named only where the DNA matches it firmly. Part of the rows lack a size; the others show once, few, many or a class for expanded clones.

D: .
size: .
J: TRBJ2-3
V: TRBV7-2
CDR3: CASSLGPGGFSTDTQYF
DNA: TGTGCCAGCAGCTTAGGACCTGGGGGGTTTAGCACAGATACGCAGTATTTT

D: .
size: .
J: TRBJ2-1
V: TRBV5-4
CDR3: CASGSSYNEQFF
DNA: TGTGCCAGCGGGAGCTCCTACAATGAGCAGTTCTTC

D: TRBD2
size: .
J: TRBJ2-7
V: TRBV7-2
CDR3: CASSPIGLADSYEQYF
DNA: TGTGCCAGCAGCCCCATTGGACTAGCGGACTCCTACGAGCAGTACTTC

D: .
size: .
J: TRBJ1-5
V: TRBV6-1
CDR3: CASSVDSNQPQHF
DNA: TGTGCCAGCAGTGTGGACAGCAATCAGCCCCAGCATTTT

D: .
size: .
J: TRBJ2-7
V: TRBV5-1
CDR3: CASSLSGMVYEQYF
DNA: TGCGCCAGCAGCTTGTCAGGGATGGTCTACGAGCAGTACTTC

D: .
size: .
J: TRBJ2-1
V: TRBV2
CDR3: CASGPAGWDEQFF
DNA: TGTGCCAGCGGGCCGGCTGGATGGGATGAGCAGTTCTTC

D: .
size: .
J: TRBJ2-1
V: TRBV2
CDR3: CASSENRTPNNEQFF
DNA: TGTGCCAGCAGTGAAAACAGGACACCTAACAATGAGCAGTTCTTC

D: .
size: .
J: TRBJ2-6
V: TRBV9
CDR3: CASSEGGNSGANVLTF
DNA: TGTGCCAGCAGTGAGGGGGGAAACTCTGGGGCCAACGTCCTGACTTTC

D: .
size: .
J: TRBJ1-2
V: TRBV28
CDR3: CASSFADGGGGYTF
DNA: TGTGCCAGCAGTTTTGCGGACGGGGGAGGTGGCTACACCTTC

D: .
size: .
J: TRBJ2-6
V: TRBV4-3
CDR3: CASSQGRGLGANVLTF
DNA: TGCGCCAGCAGCCAAGGACGGGGGCTAGGGGCCAACGTCCTGACTTTC

D: .
size: .
J: TRBJ1-1
V: TRBV28
CDR3: CMTLTDPTFTEAFF
DNA: TGTATGACCTTGACAGATCCTACTTTCACTGAAGCTTTCTTT

D: .
size: .
J: TRBJ2-7
V: TRBV11-3
CDR3: CASSLVTQGEQYF
DNA: TGTGCCAGCAGCTTAGTCACCCAGGGCGAGCAGTACTTC

D: .
size: .
J: TRBJ1-5
V: TRBV18
CDR3: CASSPSGPGVQPQHF
DNA: TGTGCCAGCTCACCATCTGGACCTGGGGTTCAGCCCCAGCATTTT

D: TRBD1
size: .
J: TRBJ1-4
V: TRBV9
CDR3: CASSGSGGGEKLFF
DNA: TGTGCCAGCAGCGGATCAGGGGGCGGTGAAAAACTGTTTTTT

D: .
size: few
J: TRBJ1-5
V: TRBV4-3
CDR3: CASSQDPHSNQPQHF
DNA: TGCGCCAGCAGCCAAGATCCGCATAGCAATCAGCCCCAGCATTTT

D: TRBD1
size: .
J: TRBJ1-1
V: TRBV9
CDR3: CASSPRQGETEAFF
DNA: TGTGCCAGCAGCCCGCGACAGGGCGAAACTGAAGCTTTCTTT

D: .
size: .
J: TRBJ1-2
V: TRBV11-2
CDR3: CASSTGGWGYGYTF
DNA: TGTGCCAGCAGCACGGGAGGGTGGGGGTATGGCTACACCTTC

D: .
size: .
J: TRBJ1-1
V: TRBV6-5
CDR3: CATTPQGPNTEAFF
DNA: TGTGCCACCACCCCCCAGGGTCCGAACACTGAAGCTTTCTTT

D: .
size: .
J: TRBJ1-1
V: TRBV9
CDR3: CASSVGGTSNTEAFF
DNA: TGTGCCAGCAGCGTAGGCGGGACCTCGAATACTGAAGCTTTCTTT

D: TRBD1
size: .
J: TRBJ2-7
V: TRBV9
CDR3: CASSVVDRLYEQYF
DNA: TGTGCCAGCAGCGTAGTGGACAGGCTGTACGAGCAGTACTTC

D: TRBD2
size: .
J: TRBJ2-7
V: TRBV4-1
CDR3: CASSQGRSSGRYEQYF
DNA: TGCGCCAGCAGCCAAGGGCGGTCTAGCGGGAGGTACGAGCAGTACTTC

D: .
size: .
J: TRBJ1-1
V: TRBV5-1
CDR3: CASSSTDNTEAFF
DNA: TGCGCCAGCAGCTCGACAGATAACACTGAAGCTTTCTTT

D: TRBD2
size: .
J: TRBJ2-7
V: TRBV5-5
CDR3: CASSSQRELRNEQYF
DNA: TGTGCCAGCAGCTCACAGCGGGAGCTGAGGAACGAGCAGTACTTC

D: TRBD2
size: .
J: TRBJ2-1
V: TRBV19
CDR3: CASCRTSAEGEQFF
DNA: TGTGCCAGTTGCCGGACTAGCGCAGAGGGTGAGCAGTTCTTC

D: .
size: once
J: TRBJ1-4
V: TRBV29-1
CDR3: CSVDFGSSPTNEKLFF
DNA: TGCAGCGTTGATTTTGGCAGTTCCCCAACTAATGAAAAACTGTTTTTT

D: .
size: .
J: TRBJ2-6
V: TRBV28
CDR3: CASSSPAFSGANVLTF
DNA: TGTGCCAGCAGTTCCCCAGCATTCTCTGGGGCCAACGTCCTGACTTTC

D: TRBD2
size: .
J: TRBJ2-3
V: TRBV4-1
CDR3: CASSQTPLAATDTQYF
DNA: TGCGCCAGCAGCCAGACCCCGCTAGCGGCCACAGATACGCAGTATTTT

D: TRBD2
size: .
J: TRBJ2-1
V: TRBV7-2
CDR3: CASSPMTGQGLAGDNEQFF
DNA: TGTGCCAGCAGCCCCATGACGGGACAGGGACTAGCGGGAGACAATGAGCAGTTCTTC